A selection of T cell receptor beta chains follows, all from one sample in a study of early T cells in non-severe SARS-CoV-2 infection. MiXCR, run by TCRdb on the 5' RACE reads, gives a single entry per CDR3 protein. The sample comprises about 35,000 distinct CDR3 sequences, 5.5% to 7% of which are singletons, and 4.8% rests with the top ten. Input material: whole blood. The receptors were sampled from an adult who was a healthcare worker with PCR-confirmed SARS-CoV-2 infection or an uninfected control (not recorded which). Both conserved end residues are part of each CDR3. Each record gives: D gene, CDR3 length, J gene, V gene, clone size, CDR3 protein, CDR3 DNA. A D gene is named only where the DNA matches it firmly. Rows give clone size only sometimes, using once, few, many, or a class for an expanded clone.

TRBD1 13 TRBJ2-7 TRBV5-1 . CASNRGEAYEQYF TGCGCCAGCAACAGGGGCGAAGCCTACGAGCAGTACTTC
TRBD1 15 TRBJ2-3 TRBV11-2 . CASSLQPGTAYTQYF TGTGCCAGCAGCCTGCAACCCGGGACAGCTTATACGCAGTATTTT
. 14 TRBJ1-5 TRBV12-3/TRBV12-4 many CASSSPDSNQPQHF TGTGCCAGCAGTTCCCCGGACAGCAATCAGCCCCAGCATTTT
. 15 TRBJ1-5 TRBV20-1 many CSARDQGRGGQPQHF TGCAGTGCTAGAGATCAGGGCAGGGGTGGGCAGCCCCAGCATTTT
. 13 TRBJ1-1 TRBV10-2 many CASRDTRNTEAFF TGCGCCAGCAGGGACACTAGGAACACTGAAGCTTTCTTT
TRBD2 17 TRBJ2-2 TRBV10-2 many CASSGGLAGESAGELFF TGCGCCAGCAGCGGCGGACTAGCGGGAGAAAGCGCCGGGGAGCTGTTTTTT
. 14 TRBJ2-1 TRBV14 few CASSQGDWYNEQFF TGTGCCAGCAGCCAAGGGGATTGGTACAATGAGCAGTTCTTC
TRBD2 16 TRBJ2-7 TRBV6-1 many CASSESLAGGAYEQYF TGTGCCAGCAGTGAATCCCTAGCGGGAGGGGCCTACGAGCAGTACTTC
. 12 TRBJ2-5 TRBV10-2 many CASSETGETQYF TGCGCCAGCAGTGAAACAGGAGAGACCCAGTACTTC
. 15 TRBJ2-1 TRBV19 many CASSSSPSGYNEQFF TGTGCCAGTTCAAGTTCGCCATCCGGCTACAATGAGCAGTTCTTC
TRBD1 17 TRBJ2-5 TRBV24-1 . CATSDPRKDRVQETQYF TGTGCCACCAGTGACCCCCGAAAGGACAGGGTCCAAGAGACCCAGTACTTC
TRBD2 13 TRBJ2-5 TRBV4-1 few CASNVAGEETQYF TGCGCCAGCAACGTAGCGGGAGAAGAGACCCAGTACTTC
. 15 TRBJ2-1 TRBV30 many CAWSMGPASYNEQFF TGTGCCTGGAGTATGGGGCCGGCCTCCTACAATGAGCAGTTCTTC
TRBD2 18 TRBJ2-5 TRBV5-1 many CASSSIPPPGLARETQYF TGCGCCAGCAGCTCTATTCCACCTCCGGGACTAGCTCGCGAGACCCAGTACTTC
. 14 TRBJ2-5 TRBV4-1 many CASSQGPGVGSQYF TGCGCCAGCAGCCAAGGACCGGGGGTAGGGTCCCAGTACTTC
TRBD2 18 TRBJ2-6 TRBV4-1 many CASAGLAGGYSGANVLTF TGCGCCAGCGCCGGACTAGCGGGAGGGTACTCTGGGGCCAACGTCCTGACTTTC
TRBD1 11 TRBJ1-2 TRBV7-6 many CASGQGGGYTF TGTGCCAGCGGACAGGGAGGCGGCTACACCTTC
TRBD2 14 TRBJ2-2 TRBV6-6 many CASSSGRAPGELFF TGTGCCAGCAGCTCCGGGAGGGCCCCCGGGGAGCTGTTTTTT
. 17 TRBJ2-2 TRBV23-1 many CASSQGLGSTNTGELFF TGCGCCAGCAGTCAGGGACTCGGCAGCACGAACACCGGGGAGCTGTTTTTT
. 15 TRBJ2-5 TRBV20-1 many CSARRPSDTQETQYF TGCAGTGCTAGAAGACCCTCCGACACTCAAGAGACCCAGTACTTC
. 16 TRBJ1-5 TRBV28 many CASSPVLTGGGQPQHF TGTGCCAGCAGCCCCGTGTTGACAGGAGGCGGTCAGCCCCAGCATTTT
TRBD2 14 TRBJ2-1 TRBV7-9 many CASPAGLAVNEQFF TGTGCCAGCCCGGCGGGACTAGCGGTCAATGAGCAGTTCTTC
. 15 TRBJ2-7 TRBV28 many CASSPPLTVTYEQYF TGTGCCAGCAGTCCCCCCCTGACTGTCACCTACGAGCAGTACTTC
. 14 TRBJ2-7 TRBV6-2/TRBV6-3 . CASSRALRTYEQYF TGTGCCAGCAGTCGGGCCCTCAGGACCTACGAGCAGTACTTC
TRBD1 15 TRBJ2-2 TRBV25-1 medium-sized CASIPGTGDTGELFF TGTGCCAGCATCCCCGGGACAGGGGACACCGGGGAGCTGTTTTTT
. 14 TRBJ2-3 TRBV7-8 many CASRVDFSTDTQYF TGTGCCAGCAGGGTGGACTTTAGCACAGATACGCAGTATTTT